Below are 5 T cell receptor beta chains sequenced from a single sample in a study of blood T cell repertoires in COVID-19 (TCRdb year 2020). The library was built by means of the immunoSEQ multiplex PCR assay. TCRdb's version of the immuneACCESS table is confined to in-frame rearrangements and falls short of the full clone set. An unresolved V gene accounts for under half of the shortfall where checked; the remainder is of unknown origin. The sample includes 260,000 or so clones, with 88% observed a single time. The ten biggest clones cover about 8.5% of the sample. The sample taken for sequencing was peripheral blood. The receptors originated from a young man with active or convalescent COVID-19.

The chain uses TRBV2 and TRBJ2-7; 10 nucleotides line up with TRBD1. Germline-derived CDR1 and CDR2 are SNHLY and FYNNEI. This CDR3 has 14 amino acids. Unmatched junction bases numbered 3, after V lost 6 bases and J lost 1 base. In nucleotides, the CDR3 is TGTGCCAGCAGCCGGGACAGGGGTTCCTACGAGCAGTACTTC. Protein product: CASSRDRGSYEQYF.

CDR3 amino acids: CASRPTSTGGKLFF. As DNA, the CDR3 is TGTGCCAGCAGACCCACCTCGACAGGGGGAAAACTGTTTTTT. The chain carries TRBV7-2 and TRBJ1-4; 9 positions agree with TRBD1. Germline trimming cut 6 bases from V and 10 bases from J; bases unmatched to any gene: 9. In germline, CDR1 is SGHTA, CDR2 FQGNSA. This CDR3 has 14 residues.

The genes are TRBV4-3 and TRBJ1-2, with 10 bases fitting TRBD1. Trimming took 4 bases from V and 4 from J; bases not matched to a gene: 9. The germline gives CDR1 LGHNA, CDR2 YSLEER. This CDR3 contains 16 residues. CDR3 nucleotide sequence: TGCGCCAGCAGCCCGGGCAGGACAGGGGGTGCCTATGGCTACACCTTC. Its translation is CASSPGRTGGAYGYTF.

The count of this clone is one. The rearrangement uses TRBV2 and TRBJ1-2; possibly TRBD1 for D (6 bases). V was shortened by 10 bases and J by 2 bases, with 14 bases between the two germline ends. The CDR3 is 13 residues long. Per the germline V gene, CDR1 is SNHLY and CDR2 is FYNNEI. The CDR3 spells CANGQGRNYGYTF. In DNA, the CDR3 is TGTGCCAACGGGCAGGGGCGAAACTATGGCTACACCTTC.

This clone came up a few times. This chain uses TRBV5-1 with TRBJ2-5; a possible D gene is TRBD2 (6 bases). Germline values: CDR1 SGHRS, CDR2 YFSETQ. The germline V and J ends were trimmed by 7 bases and 5 bases, with 18 bases remaining between them. CDR3 length: 14 residues. The CDR3 protein is CASRTGTVTETQYF. DNA for the CDR3: TGCGCCAGCCGAACCGGGACTGTAACGGAGACCCAGTACTTC.